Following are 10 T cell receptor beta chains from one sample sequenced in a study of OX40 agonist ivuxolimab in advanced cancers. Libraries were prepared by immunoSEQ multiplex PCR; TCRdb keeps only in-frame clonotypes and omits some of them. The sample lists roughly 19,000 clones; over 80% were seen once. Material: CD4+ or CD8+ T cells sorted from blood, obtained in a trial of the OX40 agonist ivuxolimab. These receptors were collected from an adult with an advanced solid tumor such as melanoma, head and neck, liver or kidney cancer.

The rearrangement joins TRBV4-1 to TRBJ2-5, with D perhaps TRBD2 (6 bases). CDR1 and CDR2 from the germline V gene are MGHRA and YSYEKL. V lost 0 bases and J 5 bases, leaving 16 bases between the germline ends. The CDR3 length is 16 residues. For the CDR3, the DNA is TGCGCCAGCAGCCAAGATGAAGGAGGGGTCTGGGAGACCCAGTACTTC. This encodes CASSQDEGGVWETQYF.

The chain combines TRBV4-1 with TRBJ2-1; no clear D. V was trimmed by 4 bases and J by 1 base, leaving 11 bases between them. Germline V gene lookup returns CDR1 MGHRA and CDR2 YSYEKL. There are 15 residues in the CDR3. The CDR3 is CASSPKLGSYNEQFF. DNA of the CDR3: TGCGCCAGCAGCCCCAAGCTGGGGTCCTACAATGAGCAGTTCTTC.

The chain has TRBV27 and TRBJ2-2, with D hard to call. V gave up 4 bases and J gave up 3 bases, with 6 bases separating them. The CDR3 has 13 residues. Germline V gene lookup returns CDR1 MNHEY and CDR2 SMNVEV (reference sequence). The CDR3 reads CASSSVDTGELFF. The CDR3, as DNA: TGTGCCAGCAGTTCGGTGGACACCGGGGAGCTGTTTTTT.

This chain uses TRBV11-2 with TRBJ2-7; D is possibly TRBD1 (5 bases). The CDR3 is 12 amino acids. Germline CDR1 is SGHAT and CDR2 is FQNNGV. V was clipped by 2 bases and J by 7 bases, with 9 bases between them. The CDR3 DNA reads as TGTGCCAGCAGCTTATTGGACAATGAGCAGTACTTC. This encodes CASSLLDNEQYF.

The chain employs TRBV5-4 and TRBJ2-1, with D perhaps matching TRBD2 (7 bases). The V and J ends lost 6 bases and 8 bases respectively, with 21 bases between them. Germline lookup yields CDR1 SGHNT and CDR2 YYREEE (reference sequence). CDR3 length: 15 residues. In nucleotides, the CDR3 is TGTGCCAGCAACTTCCTGGGGGGGCTGGTCGATGAGCAGTTCTTC. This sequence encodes CASNFLGGLVDEQFF.

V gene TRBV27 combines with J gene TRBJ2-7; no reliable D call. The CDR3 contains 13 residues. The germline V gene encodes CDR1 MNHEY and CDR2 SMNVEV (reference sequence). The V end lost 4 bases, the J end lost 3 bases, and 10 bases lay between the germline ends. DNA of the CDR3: TGTGCCAGCAGTTCTAGGGAAAGCTACGAGCAGTACTTC. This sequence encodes CASSSRESYEQYF.

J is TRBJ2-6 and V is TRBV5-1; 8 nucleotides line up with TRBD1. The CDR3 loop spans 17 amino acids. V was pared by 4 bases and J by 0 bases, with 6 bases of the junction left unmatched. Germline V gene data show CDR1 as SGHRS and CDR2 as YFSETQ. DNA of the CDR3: TGCGCCAGCAGCGCTGGACAGGGACCCTCTGGGGCCAACGTCCTGACTTTC. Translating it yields CASSAGQGPSGANVLTF. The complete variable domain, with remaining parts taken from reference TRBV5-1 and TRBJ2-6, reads KAGVTQTPRYLIKTRGQQVTLSCSPISGHRSVSWYQQTPGQGLQFLFEYFSETQRNKGNFPGRFSGRQFSNSRSEMNVSTLELGDSALYLCASSAGQGPSGANVLTFGAGSRLTVL.

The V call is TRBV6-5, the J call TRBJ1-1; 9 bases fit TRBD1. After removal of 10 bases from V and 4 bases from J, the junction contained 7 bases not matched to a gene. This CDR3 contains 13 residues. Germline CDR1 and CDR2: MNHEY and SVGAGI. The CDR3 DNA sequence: TGTGCCACCCTACAGGGGGCTGTCACTGAAGCTTTCTTT. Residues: CATLQGAVTEAFF.

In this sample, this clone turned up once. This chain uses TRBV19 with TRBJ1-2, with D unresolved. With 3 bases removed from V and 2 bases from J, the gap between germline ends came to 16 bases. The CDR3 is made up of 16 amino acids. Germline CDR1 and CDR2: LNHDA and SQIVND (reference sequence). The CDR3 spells CASSMTPTASNYGYTF. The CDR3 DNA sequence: TGTGCCAGTAGTATGACACCAACAGCCTCGAACTATGGCTACACCTTC. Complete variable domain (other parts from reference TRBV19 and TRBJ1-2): DGGITQSPKYLFRKEGQNVTLSCEQNLNHDAMYWYRQDPGQGLRLIYYSQIVNDFQKGDIAEGYSVSREKKESFPLTVTSAQKNPTAFYLCASSMTPTASNYGYTFGSGTRLTVV.

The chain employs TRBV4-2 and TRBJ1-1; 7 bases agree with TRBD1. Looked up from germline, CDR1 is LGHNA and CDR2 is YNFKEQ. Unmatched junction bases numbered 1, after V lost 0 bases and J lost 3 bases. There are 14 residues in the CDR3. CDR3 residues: CASSQEGTDTEAFF. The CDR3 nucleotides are TGTGCCAGCAGCCAAGAAGGGACAGACACTGAAGCTTTCTTT.